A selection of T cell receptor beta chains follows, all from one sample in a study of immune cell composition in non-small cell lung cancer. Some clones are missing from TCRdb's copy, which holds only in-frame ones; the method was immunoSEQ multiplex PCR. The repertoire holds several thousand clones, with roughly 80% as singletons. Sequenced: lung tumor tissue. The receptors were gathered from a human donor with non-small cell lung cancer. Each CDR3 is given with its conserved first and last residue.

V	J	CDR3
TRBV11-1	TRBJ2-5	CASSLRRAYTGETQYF
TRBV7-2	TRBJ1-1	CASSLDFRSGEAFF
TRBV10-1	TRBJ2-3	CASSDGCRGADTDTQYF
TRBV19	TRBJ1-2	CASEIGGAGASYGYTF
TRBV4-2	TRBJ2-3	CASSQERRGADTQYF
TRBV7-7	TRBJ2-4	CASSTKGLGTGRNLAKNIQYF
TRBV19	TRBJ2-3	CASSLLPPGQGATDTQYF
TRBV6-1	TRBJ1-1	CASSSGNTEAFF
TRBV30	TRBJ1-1	CAWSWGTGFRNTEAFF
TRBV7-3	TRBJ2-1	CASSLTGALNEQFF
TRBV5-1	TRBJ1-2	CASSSRRQGMLGYTF
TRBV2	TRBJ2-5	CASSEQVLETQYF
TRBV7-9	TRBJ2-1	CASSPRVRYNEQFF
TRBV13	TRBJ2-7	CASSLGVRGGLPTYEQYF
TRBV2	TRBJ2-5	CASSAQSRKETQYF
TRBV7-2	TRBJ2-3	CASSSPWGGAYTDTQYF
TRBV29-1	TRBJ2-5	CSVARGTVQETQYF
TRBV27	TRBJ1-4	CASSSTGLVREKLFF
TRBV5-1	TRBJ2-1	CASSPRGSSYNEQFF
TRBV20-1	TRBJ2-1	CSARRDEQFF
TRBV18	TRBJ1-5	CASSSGTRDQPQHF
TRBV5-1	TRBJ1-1	CASSLDRANTEAFF
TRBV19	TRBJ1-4	CASSTGGVRNEKLFF
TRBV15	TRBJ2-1	CAIGPAGEGGNEQFF
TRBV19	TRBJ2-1	CASTGGGASRQFF
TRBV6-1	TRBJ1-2	CASLRGDYGYTF
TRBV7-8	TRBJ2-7	CASSLDLGASNEQYF
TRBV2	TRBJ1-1	CASSADRVAFF
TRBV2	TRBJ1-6	CASSEAWEGFPYNSPLHF
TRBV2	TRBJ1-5	CASSEAGGAKPQHF
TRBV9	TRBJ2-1	CASSGSSGGLGNEQFF
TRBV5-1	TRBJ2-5	CASSPSGYHQETQYF
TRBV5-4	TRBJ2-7	CASRSGTGTYEQYF
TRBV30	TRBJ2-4	CAWEDNLAKNIQYF
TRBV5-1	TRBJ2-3	CASSASGTLGTDTQYF
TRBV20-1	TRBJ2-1	CSASKLAEQFF
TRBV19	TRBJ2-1	CASSIDGGQRRSYNEQFF
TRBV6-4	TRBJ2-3	CASSNSGGTDTQYF
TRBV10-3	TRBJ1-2	CAISVDRSGYTF